This T cell receptor (beta chain) was profiled in a study of blood T cell repertoires in COVID-19. Looking at the study overall: The origin of the acute and convalescent COVID-19 samples was the United States, Italy and Spain.

TCRdb keeps only in-frame clones here, not all; method: immunoSEQ multiplex PCR. The sample lists approximately 72,000 clones, approximately 85% occurring once. V gave up 5 bases and J gave up 4 bases, with 17 bases separating them. The germline gives CDR1 MNHEY, CDR2 SVGAGI. The CDR3 length is 15 residues. This receptor was taken from a middle-aged man with acute or convalescent COVID-19. The J gene is TRBJ1-1, the V gene TRBV6-5, with D perhaps TRBD1 (6 bases). The sample consisted of peripheral blood. DNA for the CDR3: TGTGCCAGCAGTCAATACAGGGAAGGGAGCACTGAAGCTTTCTTT. As protein: CASSQYREGSTEAFF.